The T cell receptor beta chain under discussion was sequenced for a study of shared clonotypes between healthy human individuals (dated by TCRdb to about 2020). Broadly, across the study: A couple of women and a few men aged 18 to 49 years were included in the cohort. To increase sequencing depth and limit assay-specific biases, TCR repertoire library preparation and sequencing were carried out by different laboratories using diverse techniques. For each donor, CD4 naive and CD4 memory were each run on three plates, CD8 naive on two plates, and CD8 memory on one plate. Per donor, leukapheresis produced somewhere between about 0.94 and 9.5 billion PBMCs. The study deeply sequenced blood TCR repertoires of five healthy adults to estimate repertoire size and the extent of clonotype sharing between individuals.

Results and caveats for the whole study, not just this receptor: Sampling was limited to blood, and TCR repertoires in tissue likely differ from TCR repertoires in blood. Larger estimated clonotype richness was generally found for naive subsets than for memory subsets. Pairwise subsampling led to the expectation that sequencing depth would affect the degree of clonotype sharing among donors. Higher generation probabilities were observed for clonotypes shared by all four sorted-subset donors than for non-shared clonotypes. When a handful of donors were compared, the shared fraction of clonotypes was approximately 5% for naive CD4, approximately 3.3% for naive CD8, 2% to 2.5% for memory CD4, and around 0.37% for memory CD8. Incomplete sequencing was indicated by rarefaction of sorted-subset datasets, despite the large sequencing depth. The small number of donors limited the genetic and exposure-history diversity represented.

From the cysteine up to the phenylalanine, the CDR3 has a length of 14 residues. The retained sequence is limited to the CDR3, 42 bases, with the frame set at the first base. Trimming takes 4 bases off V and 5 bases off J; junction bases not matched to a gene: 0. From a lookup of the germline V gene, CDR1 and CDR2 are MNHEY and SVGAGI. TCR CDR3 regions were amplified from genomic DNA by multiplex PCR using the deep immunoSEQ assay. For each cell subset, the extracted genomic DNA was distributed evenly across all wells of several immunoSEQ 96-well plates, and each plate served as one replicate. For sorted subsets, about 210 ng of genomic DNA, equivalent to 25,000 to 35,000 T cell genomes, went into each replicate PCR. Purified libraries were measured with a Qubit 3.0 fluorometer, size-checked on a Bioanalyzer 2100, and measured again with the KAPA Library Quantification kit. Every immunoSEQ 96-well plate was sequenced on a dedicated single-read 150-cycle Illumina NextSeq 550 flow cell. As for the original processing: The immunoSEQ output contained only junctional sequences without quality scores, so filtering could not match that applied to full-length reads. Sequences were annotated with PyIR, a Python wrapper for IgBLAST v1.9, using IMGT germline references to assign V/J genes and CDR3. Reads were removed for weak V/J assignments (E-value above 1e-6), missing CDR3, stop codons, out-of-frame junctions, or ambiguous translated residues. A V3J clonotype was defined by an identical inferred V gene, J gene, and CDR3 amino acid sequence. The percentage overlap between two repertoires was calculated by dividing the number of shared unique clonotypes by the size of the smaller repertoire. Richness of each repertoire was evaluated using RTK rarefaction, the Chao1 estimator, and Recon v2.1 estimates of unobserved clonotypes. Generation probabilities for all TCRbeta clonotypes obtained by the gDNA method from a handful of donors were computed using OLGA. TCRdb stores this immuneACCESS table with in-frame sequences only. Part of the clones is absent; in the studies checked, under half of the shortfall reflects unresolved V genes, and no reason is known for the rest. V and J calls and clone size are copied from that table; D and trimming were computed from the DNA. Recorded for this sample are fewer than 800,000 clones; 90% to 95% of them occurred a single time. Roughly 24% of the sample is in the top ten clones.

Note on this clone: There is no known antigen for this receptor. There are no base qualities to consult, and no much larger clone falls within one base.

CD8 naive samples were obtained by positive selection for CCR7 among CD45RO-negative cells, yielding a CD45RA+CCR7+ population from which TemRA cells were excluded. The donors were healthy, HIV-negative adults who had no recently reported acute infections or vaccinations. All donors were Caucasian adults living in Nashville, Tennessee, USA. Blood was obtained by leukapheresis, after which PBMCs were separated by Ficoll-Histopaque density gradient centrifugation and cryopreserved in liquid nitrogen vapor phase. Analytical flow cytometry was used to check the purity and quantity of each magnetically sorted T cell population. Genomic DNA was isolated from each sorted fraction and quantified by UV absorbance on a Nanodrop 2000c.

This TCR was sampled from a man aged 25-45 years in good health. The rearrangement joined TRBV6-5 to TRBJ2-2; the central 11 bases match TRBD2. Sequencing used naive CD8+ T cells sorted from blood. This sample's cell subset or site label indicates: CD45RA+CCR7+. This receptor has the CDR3 CASSWTSGTGELFF. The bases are TGTGCCAGCAGTTGGACTAGCGGGACCGGGGAGCTGTTTTTT.